Following are 9 T cell receptor beta chains from one sample sequenced in a study of cytomegalovirus exposure and HLA in healthy donors. PCR amplification relied on 60 Vbeta primers (plus 13 Jbeta primers). Here immunoSEQ multiplex PCR was the method, and the copy in TCRdb shows in-frame clones only, minus some. Among fewer than 250,000 clones listed, around three quarters were seen once. Sequencing used PBMCs. The source is a woman in her twenties or thirties in good health and CMV-seropositive.

The chain employs TRBV9 and TRBJ1-6; tentatively, D is TRBD1 (5 bases). The length of the CDR3 is 16 residues. Deletions cut 4 bases from V and 4 bases from J, with 15 bases between. Germline V gene sequence: CDR1 SGDLS, CDR2 YYNGEE. CDR3 sequence reads: CASSPLVGAYNSPLHF. CDR3 DNA sequence: TGTGCCAGCAGCCCCCTGGTAGGGGCATATAATTCACCCCTCCACTTT.

The chain joins TRBV5-1 to TRBJ2-7, with TRBD1 as a possible D gene (5 bases). Trimming removed 4 bases at V and 2 bases at J, with 13 bases between. The CDR3 is made up of 14 amino acids. Germline V lookup: CDR1 SGHRS, CDR2 YFSETQ. The chain's CDR3 is CASSPPRTPYEQYF. The CDR3 coding sequence is TGCGCCAGCAGCCCACCGAGGACACCCTACGAGCAGTACTTC.

This chain links TRBV5-5 with TRBJ1-3, with unresolved D. The length of the CDR3 is 17 residues. Germline-derived CDR1 and CDR2 are SGHKS and YYEKEE (reference sequence). V was clipped by 1 base and J by 1 base, with 15 bases between them. The CDR3 spells CASSLREYSRSGNTIYF. CDR3 nucleotide sequence: TGTGCCAGCAGCTTGCGGGAGTATAGCCGTTCTGGAAACACCATATATTTT.

The rearrangement uses TRBV15 and TRBJ1-1; no reliable D call. Looked up from germline, CDR1 is LNHNV and CDR2 is YYDKDF (reference sequence). V was clipped by 3 bases and J by 4 bases, with 9 bases between them. This CDR3 is built from 13 residues. CDR3 in DNA: TGTGCCACCAGCAGGGGAGTTGGCACTGAAGCTTTCTTT. Translated: CATSRGVGTEAFF.

This rearrangement joins TRBV23-1 to TRBJ1-1, with TRBD1 identical over 12 bases. TRBV23-1 falls under the ORF class, with uncertain function. This CDR3 spans 15 amino acids. With V trimmed by 6 bases and J by 5 bases, 7 bases remained unmatched. The CDR3 bases are TGCGCCAGCAGAATAGGGACAGGGGGCAAAACTGAAGCTTTCTTT. Encoded protein: CASRIGTGGKTEAFF.

This clone appeared a single time. The rearrangement uses TRBV7-2 and TRBJ2-2; D might be TRBD1 (6 bases). Trimming removed 7 bases from V and 5 bases from J, with 23 bases in between. The CDR3 length is 17 residues. Germline V gene lookup returns CDR1 SGHTA and CDR2 FQGNSA. The CDR3 spells CASNPGALRFPTGELFF. CDR3 nucleotides: TGTGCCAGCAATCCAGGGGCCCTCCGCTTTCCAACCGGGGAGCTGTTTTTT.

The rearrangement uses TRBV5-4 and TRBJ2-7, with D perhaps TRBD1 (5 bases). Germline V gene data show CDR1 as SGHNT and CDR2 as YYREEE (reference sequence). This CDR3 contains 15 residues. V was shortened by 4 bases and J by 4 bases, with 18 bases between the two germline ends. The CDR3 DNA reads as TGTGCCAGCAGCCCAGGGCTAGGGGTTCGGTACGAGCAGTACTTC. Protein product: CASSPGLGVRYEQYF.

This chain uses TRBV9 with TRBJ2-2; the D is unclear. V lost 2 bases, J lost 3 bases, and 14 bases lay in between. Germline lookup yields CDR1 SGDLS and CDR2 YYNGEE. This CDR3 contains 16 residues. In nucleotides, the CDR3 is TGTGCCAGCAGCGTTTCTCCAGGTTCGGACACCGGGGAGCTGTTTTTT. This codes for CASSVSPGSDTGELFF.

The chain's CDR3 is CASSPNPATNEKLFF. The CDR3 region has the DNA TGTGCCAGCTCACCAAATCCCGCAACTAATGAAAAACTGTTTTTT. The V and J genes are TRBV18 and TRBJ1-4; no reliable D call. The CDR3 is 15 amino acids. Looked up from germline, CDR1 is KGHSH and CDR2 is LQKENI. V lost 2 bases, J lost 0 bases, and 7 bases lay in between.